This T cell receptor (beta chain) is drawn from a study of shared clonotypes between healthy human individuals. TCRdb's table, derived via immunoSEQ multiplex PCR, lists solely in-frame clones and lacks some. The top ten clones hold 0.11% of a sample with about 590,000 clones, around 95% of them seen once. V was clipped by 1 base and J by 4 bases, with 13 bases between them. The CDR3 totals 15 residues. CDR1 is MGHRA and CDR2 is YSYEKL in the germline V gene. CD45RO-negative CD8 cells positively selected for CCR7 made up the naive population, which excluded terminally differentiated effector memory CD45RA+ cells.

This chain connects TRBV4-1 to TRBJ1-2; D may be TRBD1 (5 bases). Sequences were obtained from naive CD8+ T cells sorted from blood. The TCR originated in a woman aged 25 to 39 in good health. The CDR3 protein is CASSQVWSGSYGYTF. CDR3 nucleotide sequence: TGCGCCAGCAGCCAAGTCTGGTCAGGGAGCTATGGCTACACCTTC.